The clone carrying this T cell receptor (beta chain) has a handful of counts. The antigen is not known. TCRdb re-called the 5' RACE reads through MiXCR, storing one row per CDR3 protein. The data show 300,000 or so distinct CDR3 sequences, under 15% seen once. These data originate in a study of T cells after yellow fever vaccination. Findings and caveats of the study: Most clones from primary vaccination were detected again post-booster (roughly 95% CD4, 88% CD8). The secondary response was weaker but peaked faster, day 5 versus 15. A limited proportion of clonotypes was detected within both the CD4 and CD8 compartments. FACS-sorted repertoires could harbor abundant contaminating bulk-population clonotypes.

V lost 5 bases and J 10 bases, leaving 12 bases between the germline ends. The V gene's germline CDR1 is SEHNR and CDR2 FQNEAQ (reference sequence). This CDR3 is 12 amino acids long. Source: CD4+ T cells sorted from PBMCs, taken 45 days after the yellow fever booster vaccination. The sequence derives from a young man who received the YFV17D yellow fever vaccine. J is TRBJ1-5 and V is TRBV7-9; D unclear. The CDR3 reads CASSHVEQPQHF. The CDR3 nucleotides are TGTGCCAGCAGCCATGTGGAGCAACCCCAGCATTTT.